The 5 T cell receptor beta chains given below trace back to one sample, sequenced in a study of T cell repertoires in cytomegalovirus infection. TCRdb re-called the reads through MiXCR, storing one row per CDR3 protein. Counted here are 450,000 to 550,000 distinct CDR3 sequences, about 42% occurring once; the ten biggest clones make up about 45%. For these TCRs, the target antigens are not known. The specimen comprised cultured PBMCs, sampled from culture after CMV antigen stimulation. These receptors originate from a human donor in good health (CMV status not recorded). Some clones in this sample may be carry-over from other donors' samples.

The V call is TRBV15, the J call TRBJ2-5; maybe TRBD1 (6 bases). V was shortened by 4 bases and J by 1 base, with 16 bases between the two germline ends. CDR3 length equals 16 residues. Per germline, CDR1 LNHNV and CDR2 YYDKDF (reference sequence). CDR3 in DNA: TGTGCCACCAGCAACCCAGACAGGCCGCCCCAAGAGACCCAGTACTTC. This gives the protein CATSNPDRPPQETQYF. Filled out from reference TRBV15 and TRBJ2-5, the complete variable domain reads DAMVIQNPRYQVTQFGKPVTLSCSQTLNHNVMYWYQQKSSQAPKLLFHYYDKDFNNEADTPDNFQSRRPNTSFCFLDIRSPGLGDTAMYLCATSNPDRPPQETQYFGPGTRLLVL.

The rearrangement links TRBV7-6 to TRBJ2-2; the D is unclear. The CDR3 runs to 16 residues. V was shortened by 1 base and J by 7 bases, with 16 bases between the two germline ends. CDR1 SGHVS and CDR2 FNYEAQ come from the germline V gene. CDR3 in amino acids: CASSLESPRGGGELFF. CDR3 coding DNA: TGTGCCAGCAGCTTAGAGTCCCCCCGAGGTGGCGGGGAGCTGTTTTTT.

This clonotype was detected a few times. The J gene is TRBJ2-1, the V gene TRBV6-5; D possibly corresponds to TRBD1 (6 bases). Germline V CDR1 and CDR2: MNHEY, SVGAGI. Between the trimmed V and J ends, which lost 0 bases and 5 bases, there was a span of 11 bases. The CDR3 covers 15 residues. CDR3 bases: TGTGCCAGCAGTTACTCGTGGACAGCCAACAATGAGCAGTTCTTC. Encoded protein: CASSYSWTANNEQFF.

The CDR3 region has the DNA TGTGCCAGCAGTTTAAAGTGGGCCACAGATACGCAGTATTTT. Its translation: CASSLKWATDTQYF. The genes are TRBV28 and TRBJ2-3; D is ambiguous. Germline V CDR1 and CDR2: MDHEN, SYDVKM. The CDR3 is made up of 14 amino acids. V gave up 2 bases and J gave up 2 bases, with 8 bases separating them.

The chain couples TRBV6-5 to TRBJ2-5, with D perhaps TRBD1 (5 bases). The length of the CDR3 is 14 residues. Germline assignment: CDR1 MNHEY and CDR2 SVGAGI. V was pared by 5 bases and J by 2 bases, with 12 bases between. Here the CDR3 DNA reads TGTGCCAGCAGTGAATCAGGGTTACAAGAGACCCAGTACTTC. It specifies CASSESGLQETQYF.